This T cell receptor beta chain derives from a study of blood T cell repertoires in COVID-19. From germline, CDR1 is SGHRS and CDR2 YFSETQ. This CDR3 contains 13 residues. With V trimmed by 1 base and J by 6 bases, 2 bases remained unmatched. In the source study's methods: Amplifying reference gene primers gave estimates of nucleated cell counts. The data were produced by immunoSEQ multiplex PCR, yet TCRdb's version contains in-frame clones alone and is incomplete. The V and J calls and clone size were taken over from that table, and D and trimming were inferred from the DNA. The data contain around 450,000 clones, 90% of them singletons.

The receptor's source is a man aged 18 to 29 who had recovered from COVID-19. J is TRBJ2-7 and V is TRBV5-1, with 9 bases lining up with TRBD2. Specimen: PBMCs or T cells enriched from blood (not recorded which). CDR3 nucleotides: TGCGCCAGCAGCTTGATAGCGGGAGTCGAGCAGTACTTC. Amino acids: CASSLIAGVEQYF.